This T cell receptor (beta chain) was sequenced for a study of CD8 T cells in Susac syndrome. Germline assignment: CDR1 SQVTM and CDR2 ANQGSEA. The CDR3 runs to 13 residues. V was pared by 7 bases and J by 3 bases, with 15 bases between. Reverse transcription of about 0.45 to 1 ug RNA was carried out with random hexamers. TCRdb reprocessed the immunoSEQ multiplex PCR reads via MiXCR and lists one record per CDR3 protein. Of some 400,000 distinct CDR3 sequences listed, 85% were seen once; the top ten hold under 0.15%. Sequencing used CD8+ T cells from PBMCs. The chain couples TRBV29-1 to TRBJ1-2; no clear D. The receptor comes from a human donor with multiple sclerosis. The CDR3 DNA sequence: TGCAGCGCAGACGTGACTGAACACTATGGCTACACCTTC. Translation gives CSADVTEHYGYTF.